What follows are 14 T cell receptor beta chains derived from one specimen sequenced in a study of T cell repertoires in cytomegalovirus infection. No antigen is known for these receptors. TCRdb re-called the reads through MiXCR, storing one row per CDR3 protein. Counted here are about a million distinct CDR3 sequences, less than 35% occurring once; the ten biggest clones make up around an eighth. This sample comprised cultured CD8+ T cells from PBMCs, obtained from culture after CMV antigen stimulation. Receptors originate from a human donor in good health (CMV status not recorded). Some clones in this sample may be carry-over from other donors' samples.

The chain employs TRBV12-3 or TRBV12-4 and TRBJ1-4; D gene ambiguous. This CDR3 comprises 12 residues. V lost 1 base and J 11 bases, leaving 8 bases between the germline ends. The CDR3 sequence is CASSLGDGKLFF. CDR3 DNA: TGTGCCAGCAGTTTAGGGGATGGCAAACTGTTTTTT.

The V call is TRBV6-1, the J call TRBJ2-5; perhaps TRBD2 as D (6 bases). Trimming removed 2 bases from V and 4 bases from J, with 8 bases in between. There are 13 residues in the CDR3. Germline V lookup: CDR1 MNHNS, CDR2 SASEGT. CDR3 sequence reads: CASSEWRVETQYF. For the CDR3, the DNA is TGTGCCAGCAGTGAATGGAGGGTAGAGACCCAGTACTTC.

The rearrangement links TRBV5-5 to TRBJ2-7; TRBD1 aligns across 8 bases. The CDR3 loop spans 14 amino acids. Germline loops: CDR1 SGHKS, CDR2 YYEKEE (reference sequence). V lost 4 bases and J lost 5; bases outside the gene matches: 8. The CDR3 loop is CASSPDGTGDEQYV. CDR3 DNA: TGTGCCAGCAGCCCGGACGGGACAGGCGACGAGCAGTACGTC.

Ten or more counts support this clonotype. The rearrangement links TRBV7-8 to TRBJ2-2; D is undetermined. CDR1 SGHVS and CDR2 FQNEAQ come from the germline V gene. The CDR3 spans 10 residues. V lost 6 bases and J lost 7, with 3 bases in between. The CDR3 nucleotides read TGTGCCAGCAGTGGCGGGGAGCTGTTTTTT. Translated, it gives CASSGGELFF.

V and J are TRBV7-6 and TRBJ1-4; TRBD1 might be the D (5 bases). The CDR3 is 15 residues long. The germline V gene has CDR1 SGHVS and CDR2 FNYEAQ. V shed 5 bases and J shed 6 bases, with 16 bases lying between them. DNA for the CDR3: TGTGCCAGCAGCATCTTGGGACGTCTGGATGAAAAACTGTTTTTT. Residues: CASSILGRLDEKLFF. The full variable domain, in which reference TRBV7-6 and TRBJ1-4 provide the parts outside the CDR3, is GAGVSQSPRYKVTKRGQDVALRCDPISGHVSLYWYRQALGQGPEFLTYFNYEAQQDKSGLPNDRFSAERPEGSISTLTIQRTEQRDSAMYRCASSILGRLDEKLFFGSGTQLSVL.

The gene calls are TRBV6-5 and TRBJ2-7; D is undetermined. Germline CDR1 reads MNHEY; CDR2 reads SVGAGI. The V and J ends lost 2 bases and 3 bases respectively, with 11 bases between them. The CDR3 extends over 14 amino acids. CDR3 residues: CASSYSPGLYEQYF. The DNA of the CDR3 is TGTGCCAGCAGTTACAGCCCGGGCCTCTACGAGCAGTACTTC.

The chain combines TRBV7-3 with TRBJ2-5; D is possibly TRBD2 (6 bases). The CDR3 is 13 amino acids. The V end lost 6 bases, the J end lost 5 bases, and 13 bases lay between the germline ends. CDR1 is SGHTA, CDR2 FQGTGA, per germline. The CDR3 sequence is CASSFTGGETQYF. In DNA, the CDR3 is TGTGCCAGCAGTTTTACTGGAGGGGAGACCCAGTACTTC.

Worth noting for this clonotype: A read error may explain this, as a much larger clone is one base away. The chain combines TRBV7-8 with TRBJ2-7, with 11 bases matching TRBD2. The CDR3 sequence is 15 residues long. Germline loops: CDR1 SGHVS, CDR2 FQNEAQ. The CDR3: CASSLELAGGYKQYF. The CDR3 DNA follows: TGTGCCAGCAGCTTAGAGCTAGCGGGGGGCTACAAGCAGTACTTC.

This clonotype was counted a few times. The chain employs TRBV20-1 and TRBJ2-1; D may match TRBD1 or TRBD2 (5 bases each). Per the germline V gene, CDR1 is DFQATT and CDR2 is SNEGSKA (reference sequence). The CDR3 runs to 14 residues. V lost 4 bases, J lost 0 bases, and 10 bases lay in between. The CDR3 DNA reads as TGCAGTGCTAAAGAGGGGCTCTCCTACAATGAGCAGTTCTTC. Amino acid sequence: CSAKEGLSYNEQFF.

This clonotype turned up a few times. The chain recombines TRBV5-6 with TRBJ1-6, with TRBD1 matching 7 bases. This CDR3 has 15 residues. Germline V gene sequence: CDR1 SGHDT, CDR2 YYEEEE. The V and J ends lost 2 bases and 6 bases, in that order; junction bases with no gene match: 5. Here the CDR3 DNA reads TGTGCCAGCAGCTTTCTCCGACAGGGTAATTCACCCCTCCACTTT. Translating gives CASSFLRQGNSPLHF.

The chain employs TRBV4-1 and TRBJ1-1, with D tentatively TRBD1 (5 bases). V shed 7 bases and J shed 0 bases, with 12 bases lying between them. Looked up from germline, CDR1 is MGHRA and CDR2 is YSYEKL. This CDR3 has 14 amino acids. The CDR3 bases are TGCGCCAGCACCCGGACAACGATGAACACTGAAGCTTTCTTT. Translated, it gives CASTRTTMNTEAFF.

The CDR3 DNA reads TGTGCCAGCAGCTCCGGACAGTTCGGCTACGAGCAGTACGTC. The encoded protein is CASSSGQFGYEQYV. The V call is TRBV6-1, the J call TRBJ2-7, with TRBD1 as a possible D gene (6 bases). Germline loops: CDR1 MNHNS, CDR2 SASEGT. The germline V and J ends were trimmed by 6 bases and 3 bases, with 15 bases remaining between them. CDR3 size: 14 residues.

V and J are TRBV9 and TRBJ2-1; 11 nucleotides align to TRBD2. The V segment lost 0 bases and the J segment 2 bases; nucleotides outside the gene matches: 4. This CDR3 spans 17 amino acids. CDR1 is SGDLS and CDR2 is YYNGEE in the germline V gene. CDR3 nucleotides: TGTGCCAGCAGCGTAGGTAGCGGGGGGGCAACCTACAATGAGCAGTTCTTC. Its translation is CASSVGSGGATYNEQFF.

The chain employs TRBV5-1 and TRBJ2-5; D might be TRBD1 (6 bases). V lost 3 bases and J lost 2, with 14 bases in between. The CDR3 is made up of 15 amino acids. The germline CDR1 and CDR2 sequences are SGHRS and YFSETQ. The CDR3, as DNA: TGCGCCAGCAGCTCACACCCGACAGGTCAAGAGACCCAGTACTTC. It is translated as CASSSHPTGQETQYF. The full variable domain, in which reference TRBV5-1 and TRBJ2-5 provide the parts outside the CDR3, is KAGVTQTPRYLIKTRGQQVTLSCSPISGHRSVSWYQQTPGQGLQFLFEYFSETQRNKGNFPGRFSGRQFSNSRSEMNVSTLELGDSALYLCASSSHPTGQETQYFGPGTRLLVL.